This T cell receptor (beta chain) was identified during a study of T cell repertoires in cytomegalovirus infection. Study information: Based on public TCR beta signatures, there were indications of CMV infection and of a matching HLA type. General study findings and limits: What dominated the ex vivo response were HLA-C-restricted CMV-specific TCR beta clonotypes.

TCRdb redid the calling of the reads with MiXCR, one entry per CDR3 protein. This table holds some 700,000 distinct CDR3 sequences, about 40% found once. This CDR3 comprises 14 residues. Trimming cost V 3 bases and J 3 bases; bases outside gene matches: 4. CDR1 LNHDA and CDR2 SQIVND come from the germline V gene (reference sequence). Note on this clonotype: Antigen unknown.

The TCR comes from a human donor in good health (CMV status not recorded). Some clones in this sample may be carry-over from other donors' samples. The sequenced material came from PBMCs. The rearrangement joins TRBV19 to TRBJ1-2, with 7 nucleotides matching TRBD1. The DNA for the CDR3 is TGTGCCAGTAGTATCAGGGGGATATACTATGGCTACACCTTC. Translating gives CASSIRGIYYGYTF.